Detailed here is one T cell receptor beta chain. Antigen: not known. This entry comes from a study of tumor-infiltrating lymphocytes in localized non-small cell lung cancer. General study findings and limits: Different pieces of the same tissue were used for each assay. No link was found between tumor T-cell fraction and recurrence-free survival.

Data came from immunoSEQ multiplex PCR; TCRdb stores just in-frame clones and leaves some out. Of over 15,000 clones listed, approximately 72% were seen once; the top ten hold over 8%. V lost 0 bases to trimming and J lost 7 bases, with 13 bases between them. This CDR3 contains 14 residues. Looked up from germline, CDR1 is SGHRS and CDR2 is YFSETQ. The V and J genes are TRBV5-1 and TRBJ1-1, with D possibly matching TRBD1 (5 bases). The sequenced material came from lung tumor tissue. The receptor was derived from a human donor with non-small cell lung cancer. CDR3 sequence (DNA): TGCGCCAGCAGCTTGGCCGGGGGGGTGATTGAAGCTTTCTTT. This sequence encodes CASSLAGGVIEAFF. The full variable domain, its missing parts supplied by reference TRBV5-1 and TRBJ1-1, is KAGVTQTPRYLIKTRGQQVTLSCSPISGHRSVSWYQQTPGQGLQFLFEYFSETQRNKGNFPGRFSGRQFSNSRSEMNVSTLELGDSALYLCASSLAGGVIEAFFGQGTRLTVV.